These 13 T cell receptor beta chains were sequenced from one sample in a study of T cells in Graves' hyperthyroidism and ophthalmopathy (dated by TCRdb to the late 2010s). Libraries were made using multiplex PCR. The sample was run on an Illumina HiSeq 2000. Amplification of TCR beta CDR3 regions was carried out from RNA transcripts. For the first round of RT-PCR on the TCR CDR3, the HTBI primer set was used together with the Qiagen OneStep RT-PCR kit. TCRdb handled the public reads itself, with Q25 trimming in fastp and clone calling in MiXCR, and kept productive beta chains. CDR3 protein duplicates are merged, each entry listing the most common genes and DNA. The sample table lists about 350,000 distinct CDR3 sequences, 11% to 15% of them with a count of one. 20% to 25% of the sample belongs to the ten largest clones. Sequenced material: blood. The receptors derive from a woman aged 25-40 years with Graves' hyperthyroidism.

The chain recombines TRBV28 with TRBJ2-7; TRBD1 agrees at 11 bases. CDR1 and CDR2 from the germline V gene are MDHEN and SYDVKM. Trimming removed 6 bases from V and 6 bases from J; junction bases left unmatched: 13. The CDR3 contains 16 residues. The CDR3: CASRGGDRGKFCEQYF. The CDR3 DNA sequence: TGTGCCAGCAGGGGGGGGGACAGGGGGAAATTCTGCGAGCAGTACTTC.

The V gene is TRBV25-1, the J gene TRBJ2-2; D remains unclear. The CDR3 spans 13 residues. Trimming took 5 bases from V and 6 from J, leaving 10 bases between them. In germline, CDR1 is MGHDK, CDR2 SYGVNS. CDR3: CASSKEFAGELFF. CDR3 in DNA: TGTGCCAGCAGTAAGGAGTTTGCCGGGGAGCTGTTTTTT.

The table lists this clonotype with many counts. This rearrangement joins TRBV2 to TRBJ1-5; D unresolved. The germline CDR1 and CDR2 sequences are SNHLY and FYNNEI. This CDR3 comprises 13 residues. V was pared by 7 bases and J by 2 bases, with 9 bases between. CDR3 amino acids: CASIGEGNQPQHF. The CDR3 DNA sequence: TGTGCCAGCATCGGCGAGGGCAATCAGCCCCAGCATTTT.

Many counts were recorded for this clonotype. In DNA, the CDR3 is TGTGCCAGCACCAATGCGGGGGCGGGGCAGCCCCAGCATTTT. Encoded protein: CASTNAGAGQPQHF. The V gene is TRBV6-2 or TRBV6-3, the J gene TRBJ1-5; weak D call: TRBD1 (6 bases). V was pared by 7 bases and J by 7 bases, with 17 bases between. CDR3 size: 14 residues. Germline assignment: CDR1 MNHEY and CDR2 SVGEGT.

This clonotype turned up a few times. This sequence joins TRBV18 and TRBJ2-7, with 7 nucleotides matching TRBD2. Trimming at V came to 3 bases and at J to 3 bases, leaving 5 bases not matched to a gene. Germline CDR1 KGHSH, CDR2 LQKENI. This CDR3 region has 14 residues. The CDR3 loop reads CASSPSGLRYEQYF. CDR3 nucleotide sequence: TGTGCCAGCTCACCTAGCGGGCTACGCTACGAGCAGTACTTC.

The rearrangement joins TRBV7-2 to TRBJ2-2, with TRBD2 as a possible D gene (6 bases). Looked up from germline, CDR1 is SGHTA and CDR2 is FQGNSA. The CDR3 has 17 residues. Trimming cost V 5 bases and J 6 bases, with 22 bases left between them. In nucleotides, the CDR3 is TGTGCCAGCAGCGTAAACCTAGCGCGAAAAAGATCCGGGGAGCTGTTTTTT. Translated: CASSVNLARKRSGELFF.

This clonotype turned up a few times. This chain connects TRBV24-1 to TRBJ2-1; 7 positions agree with TRBD2. The CDR3 length is 12 residues. The V segment lost 6 bases and the J segment 10 bases; nucleotides outside the gene matches: 5. Germline-derived CDR1 and CDR2 are KGHDR and SFDVKD. The CDR3 loop reads CATSNSGWEQFF. For the CDR3, the DNA is TGTGCCACCAGTAATAGCGGGTGGGAGCAGTTCTTC.

The chain carries TRBV19 and TRBJ1-5; a weak D match, TRBD1 (5 bases). V was clipped by 8 bases and J by 2 bases, with 13 bases between them. Looked up from germline, CDR1 is LNHDA and CDR2 is SQIVND (reference sequence). The CDR3 totals 14 residues. The CDR3 DNA reads as TGTGCCAGTCTGGAGGGAGGGGGCAATCAGCCCCAGCATTTT. Its translation is CASLEGGGNQPQHF.

Ten or more counts support this clonotype. The V call is TRBV20-1, the J call TRBJ2-1; D unresolved. CDR3 size: 13 residues. V was trimmed by 5 bases and J by 6 bases, leaving 14 bases between them. The germline CDR1 and CDR2 sequences are DFQATT and SNEGSKA (reference sequence). DNA for the CDR3: TGCAGTGCTCCGTGGGTTAACGGCAATGAGCAGTTCTTC. Protein sequence: CSAPWVNGNEQFF.

This clonotype was observed at least ten times. The rearrangement links TRBV7-6 to TRBJ1-3; D not certain. The CDR3 is 15 amino acids. Trimming took off 0 bases at V and 3 bases at J, with 9 bases between the two ends. CDR1 and CDR2 from the germline V gene are SGHVS and FNYEAQ. CDR3 sequence reads: CASSLARAGGNTIYF. CDR3 DNA sequence: TGTGCCAGCAGCTTAGCGCGGGCCGGTGGAAACACCATATATTTT. Full variable domain (rest looked up from reference TRBV7-6 and TRBJ1-3): GAGVSQSPRYKVTKRGQDVALRCDPISGHVSLYWYRQALGQGPEFLTYFNYEAQQDKSGLPNDRFSAERPEGSISTLTIQRTEQRDSAMYRCASSLARAGGNTIYFGEGSWLTVV.

Points on this clonotype: This may stem from a read error, because a much larger clone lies one nucleotide away. The chain links TRBV11-2 to TRBJ2-3; TRBD2 aligns across 7 bases. V was pared by 1 base and J by 3 bases, with 4 bases of the junction left unmatched. The CDR3 runs 15 residues. The germline V gene has CDR1 SGHAT and CDR2 FQNNGV. The CDR3 reads CASSLARGRTDTQYF. Here the CDR3 DNA reads TGTGCCAGCAGCTTAGCGCGGGGGAGGACAGATACGCAGTATTTT.

Of note for this clonotype: Since a much larger clone is just one base distant, this may be a read error. This rearrangement joins TRBV2 to TRBJ2-4; D is unresolved. CDR1 is SNHLY and CDR2 is FYNNEI in the germline V gene. This CDR3 contains 14 residues. V was cut by 7 bases and J by 6 bases, with 16 bases left in between. The CDR3 nucleotides read TGTGCCAGCAATGACGGGTTGTGGGGAAACATTCAGTACTTC. It translates to CASNDGLWGNIQYF.

In this sample, this clonotype turned up many times. The chain couples TRBV28 to TRBJ1-2, with D perhaps TRBD1 (6 bases). Between the trimmed V and J ends, which lost 1 base and 8 bases, there was a span of 17 bases. Germline loops: CDR1 MDHEN, CDR2 SYDVKM. This CDR3 has 15 amino acids. CDR3 coding DNA: TGTGCCAGCAGTTTATCCGGGGGCGCCTTTCGCGGCTACACCTTC. Protein product: CASSLSGGAFRGYTF.